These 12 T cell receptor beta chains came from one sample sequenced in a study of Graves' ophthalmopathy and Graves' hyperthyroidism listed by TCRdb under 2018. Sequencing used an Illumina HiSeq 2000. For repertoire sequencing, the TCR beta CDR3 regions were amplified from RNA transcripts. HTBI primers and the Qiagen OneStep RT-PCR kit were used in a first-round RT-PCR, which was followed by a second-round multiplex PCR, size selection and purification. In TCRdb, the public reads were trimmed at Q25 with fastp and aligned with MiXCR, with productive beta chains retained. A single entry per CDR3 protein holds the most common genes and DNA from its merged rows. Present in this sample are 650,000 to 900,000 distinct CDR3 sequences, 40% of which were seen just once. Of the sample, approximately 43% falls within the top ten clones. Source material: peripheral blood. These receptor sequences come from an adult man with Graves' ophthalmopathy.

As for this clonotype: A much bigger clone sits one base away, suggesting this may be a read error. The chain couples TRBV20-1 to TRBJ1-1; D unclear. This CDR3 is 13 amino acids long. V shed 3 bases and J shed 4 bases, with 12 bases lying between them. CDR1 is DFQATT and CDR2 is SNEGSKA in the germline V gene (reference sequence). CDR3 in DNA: TGCAGTGCTAGGGACGGTCTGAGCACTGAAGCTTTCTTT. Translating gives CSARDGLSTEAFF.

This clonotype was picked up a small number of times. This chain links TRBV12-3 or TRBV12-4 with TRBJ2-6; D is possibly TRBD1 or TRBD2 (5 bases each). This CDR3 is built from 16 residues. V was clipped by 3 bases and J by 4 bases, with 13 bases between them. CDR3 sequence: CASSLGRMRGANVLTF. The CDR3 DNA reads TGTGCCAGCAGTTTGGGACGTATGAGAGGGGCCAACGTCCTGACTTTC.

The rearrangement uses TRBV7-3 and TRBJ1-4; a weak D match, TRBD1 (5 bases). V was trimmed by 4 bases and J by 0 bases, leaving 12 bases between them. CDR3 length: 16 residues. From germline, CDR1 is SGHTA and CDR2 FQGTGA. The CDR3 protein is CASSYTGVATNEKLFF. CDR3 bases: TGTGCCAGCAGCTACACAGGAGTTGCAACTAATGAAAAACTGTTTTTT. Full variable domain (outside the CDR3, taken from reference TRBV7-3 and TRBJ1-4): GAGVSQTPSNKVTEKGKYVELRCDPISGHTALYWYRQSLGQGPEFLIYFQGTGAADDSGLPNDRFFAVRPEGSVSTLKIQRTERGDSAVYLCASSYTGVATNEKLFFGSGTQLSVL.

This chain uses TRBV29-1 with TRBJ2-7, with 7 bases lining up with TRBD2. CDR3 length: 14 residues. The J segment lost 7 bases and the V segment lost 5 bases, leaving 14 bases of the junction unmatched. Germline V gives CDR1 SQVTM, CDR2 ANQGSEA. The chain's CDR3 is CSVTERGVASEQYF. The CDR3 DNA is TGCAGCGTTACGGAGCGGGGAGTGGCGAGTGAGCAGTACTTC.

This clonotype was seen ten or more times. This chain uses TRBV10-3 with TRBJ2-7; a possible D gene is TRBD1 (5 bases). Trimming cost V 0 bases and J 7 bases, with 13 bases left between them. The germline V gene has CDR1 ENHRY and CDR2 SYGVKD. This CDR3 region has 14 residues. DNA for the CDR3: TGTGCCATCAGTGAGTCCGGCAGGGTCGCGGAGCAGTACTTC. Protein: CAISESGRVAEQYF.

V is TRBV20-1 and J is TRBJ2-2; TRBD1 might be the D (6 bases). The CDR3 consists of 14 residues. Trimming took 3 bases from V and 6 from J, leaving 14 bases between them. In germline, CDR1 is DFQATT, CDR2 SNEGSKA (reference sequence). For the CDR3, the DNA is TGCAGTGCTAGCACCGGACAGCTCGCCGGGGAGCTGTTTTTT. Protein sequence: CSASTGQLAGELFF.

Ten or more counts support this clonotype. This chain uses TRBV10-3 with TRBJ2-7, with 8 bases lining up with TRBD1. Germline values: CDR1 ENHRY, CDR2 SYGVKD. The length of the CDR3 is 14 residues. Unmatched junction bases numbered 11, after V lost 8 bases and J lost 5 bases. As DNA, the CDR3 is TGTGCCATCGGGCAGGGGGCAACTGTTGACGAGCAGTACTTC. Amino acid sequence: CAIGQGATVDEQYF.

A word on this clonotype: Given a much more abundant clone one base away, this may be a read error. CDR3 in amino acids: CASSASGGRGTEAFF. DNA of the CDR3: TGTGCCAGCAGCGCCTCGGGGGGCAGGGGCACTGAAGCTTTCTTT. This chain uses TRBV7-2 with TRBJ1-1; a weak D match, TRBD1 (6 bases). Trimming took off 5 bases at V and 4 bases at J, with 17 bases between the two ends. The CDR3 contains 15 residues. CDR1 SGHTA and CDR2 FQGNSA come from the germline V gene.

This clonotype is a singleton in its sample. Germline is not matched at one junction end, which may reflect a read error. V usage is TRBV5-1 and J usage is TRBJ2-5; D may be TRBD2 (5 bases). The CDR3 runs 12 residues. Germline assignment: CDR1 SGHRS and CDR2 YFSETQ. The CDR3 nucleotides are TGCGCCAGCAGCTGGAATGGGGAGAGCCAGTACTTC. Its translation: CASSWNGESQYF.

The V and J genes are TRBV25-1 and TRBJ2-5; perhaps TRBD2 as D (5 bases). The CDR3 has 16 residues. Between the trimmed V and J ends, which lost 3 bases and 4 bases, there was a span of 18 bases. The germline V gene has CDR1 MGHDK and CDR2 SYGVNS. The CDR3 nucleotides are TGTGCCAGCAGTGATAGTGCCGGGGAGTCTGGAGAGACCCAGTACTTC. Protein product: CASSDSAGESGETQYF.

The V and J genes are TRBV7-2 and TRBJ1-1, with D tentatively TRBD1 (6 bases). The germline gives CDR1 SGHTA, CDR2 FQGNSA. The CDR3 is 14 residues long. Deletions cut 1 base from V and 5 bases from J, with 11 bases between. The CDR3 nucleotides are TGTGCCAGCAGCTTAGAGGGGGGACCAACTGAAGCTTTCTTT. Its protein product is CASSLEGGPTEAFF. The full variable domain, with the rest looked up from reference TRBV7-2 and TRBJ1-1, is GAGVSQSPSNKVTEKGKDVELRCDPISGHTALYWYRQSLGQGLEFLIYFQGNSAPDKSGLPSDRFSAERTGGSVSTLTIQRTQQEDSAVYLCASSLEGGPTEAFFGQGTRLTVV.

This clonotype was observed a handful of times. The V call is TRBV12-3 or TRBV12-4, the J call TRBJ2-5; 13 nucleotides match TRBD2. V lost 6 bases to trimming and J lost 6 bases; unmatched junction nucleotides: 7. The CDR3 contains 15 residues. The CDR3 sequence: CASSLLAGGPQTQYF. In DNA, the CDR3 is TGTGCCAGCAGCCTACTAGCGGGAGGGCCGCAGACCCAGTACTTC.